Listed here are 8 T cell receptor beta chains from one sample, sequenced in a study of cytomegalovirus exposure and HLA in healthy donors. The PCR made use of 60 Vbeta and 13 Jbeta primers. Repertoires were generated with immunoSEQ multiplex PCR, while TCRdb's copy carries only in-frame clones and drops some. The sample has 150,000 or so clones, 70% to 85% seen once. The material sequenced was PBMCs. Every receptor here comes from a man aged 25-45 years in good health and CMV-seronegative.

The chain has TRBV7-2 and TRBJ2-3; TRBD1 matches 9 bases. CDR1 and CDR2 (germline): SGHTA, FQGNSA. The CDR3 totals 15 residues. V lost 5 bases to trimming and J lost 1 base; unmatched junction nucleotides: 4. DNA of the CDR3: TGTGCCAGCAGCCCCCGGACAGGGGGCACAGATACGCAGTATTTT. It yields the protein CASSPRTGGTDTQYF.

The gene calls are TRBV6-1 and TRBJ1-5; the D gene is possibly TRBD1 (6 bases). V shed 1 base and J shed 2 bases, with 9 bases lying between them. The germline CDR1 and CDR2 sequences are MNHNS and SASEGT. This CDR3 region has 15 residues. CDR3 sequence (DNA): TGTGCCAGCAGTGAAGACAGGGCGCGCAATCAGCCCCAGCATTTT. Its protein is CASSEDRARNQPQHF.

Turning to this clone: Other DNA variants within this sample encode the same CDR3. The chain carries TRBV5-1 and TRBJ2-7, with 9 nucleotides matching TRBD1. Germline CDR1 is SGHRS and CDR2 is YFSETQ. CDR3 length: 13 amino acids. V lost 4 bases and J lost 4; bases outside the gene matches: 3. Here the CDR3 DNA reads TGCGCCAGCAGCACCGGACAGGGGTACGAGCAGTACTTC. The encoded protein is CASSTGQGYEQYF. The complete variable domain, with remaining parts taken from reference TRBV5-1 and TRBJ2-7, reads KAGVTQTPRYLIKTRGQQVTLSCSPISGHRSVSWYQQTPGQGLQFLFEYFSETQRNKGNFPGRFSGRQFSNSRSEMNVSTLELGDSALYLCASSTGQGYEQYFGPGTRLTVT.

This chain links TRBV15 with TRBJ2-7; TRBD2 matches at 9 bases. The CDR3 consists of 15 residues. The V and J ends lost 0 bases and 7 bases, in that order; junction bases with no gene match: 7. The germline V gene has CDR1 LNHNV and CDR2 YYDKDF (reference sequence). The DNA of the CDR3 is TGTGCCACCAGCAGAGAGCTAGCGGGGACAGAAGAGCAGTACTTC. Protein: CATSRELAGTEEQYF.

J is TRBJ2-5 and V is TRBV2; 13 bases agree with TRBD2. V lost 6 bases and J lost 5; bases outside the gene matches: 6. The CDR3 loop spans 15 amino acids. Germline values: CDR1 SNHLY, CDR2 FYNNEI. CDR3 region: CASRRATSGGETQYF. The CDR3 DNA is TGTGCCAGCAGAAGAGCGACTAGCGGGGGGGAGACCCAGTACTTC.

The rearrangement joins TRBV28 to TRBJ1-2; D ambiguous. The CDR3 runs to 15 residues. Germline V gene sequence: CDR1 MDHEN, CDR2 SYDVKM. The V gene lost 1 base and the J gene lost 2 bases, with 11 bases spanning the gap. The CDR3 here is CASSLYQNPNYGYTF. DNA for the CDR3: TGTGCCAGCAGTTTATACCAGAATCCGAACTATGGCTACACCTTC.

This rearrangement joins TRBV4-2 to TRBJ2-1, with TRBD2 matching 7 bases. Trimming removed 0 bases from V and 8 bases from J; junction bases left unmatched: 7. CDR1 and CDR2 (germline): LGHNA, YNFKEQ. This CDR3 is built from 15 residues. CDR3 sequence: CASSQEERGVYEQFF. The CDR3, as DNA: TGTGCCAGCAGCCAAGAGGAGCGGGGTGTCTATGAGCAGTTCTTC.

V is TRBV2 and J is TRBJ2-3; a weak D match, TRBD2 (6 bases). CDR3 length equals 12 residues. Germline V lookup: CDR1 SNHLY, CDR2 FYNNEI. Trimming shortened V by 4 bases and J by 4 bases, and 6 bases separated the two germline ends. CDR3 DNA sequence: TGTGCCAGCAGTGGGGGGGCAGATACGCAGTATTTT. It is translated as CASSGGADTQYF. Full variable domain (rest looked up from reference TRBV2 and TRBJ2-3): EPEVTQTPSHQVTQMGQEVILRCVPISNHLYFYWYRQILGQKVEFLVSFYNNEISEKSEIFDDQFSVERPDGSNFTLKIRSTKLEDSAMYFCASSGGADTQYFGPGTRLTVL.